These 3 T cell receptor beta chains originate from one sample sequenced in a study of T cell repertoires in cytomegalovirus infection. MiXCR, run by TCRdb on the reads, gives a single entry per CDR3 protein. This table has about 230,000 distinct CDR3 sequences, over 20% appearing once. The sequenced sample consisted of CD8+ T cells from PBMCs. The receptors here all came from a human donor in good health (CMV status not recorded). Some clones in this sample may be carry-over from other donors' samples.

The CDR3 nucleotides read TGCAGTGCTAGCCCCCCCAATGAGCAGTTCTTC. Translated: CSASPPNEQFF. V usage is TRBV20-1 and J usage is TRBJ2-1; no reliable D call. The CDR3 consists of 11 residues. Trimming stripped 3 bases from V and 6 bases from J, with 6 bases between. Germline-derived CDR1 and CDR2 are DFQATT and SNEGSKA (reference sequence).

This clonotype was counted a few times. This chain uses TRBV7-8 with TRBJ2-1, with TRBD2 matching over 10 bases. With V trimmed by 5 bases and J by 5 bases, 6 bases remained unmatched. CDR3 size: 15 residues. Germline CDR1 is SGHVS and CDR2 is FQNEAQ. For the CDR3, the DNA is TGTGCCAGCAGCGAGGGGACTAGCGTTAACAATGAGCAGTTCTTC. Its translation is CASSEGTSVNNEQFF.

This clonotype was counted only a few times. V gene TRBV19 combines with J gene TRBJ1-1; perhaps TRBD1 as D (5 bases). Trimming left V 4 bases short and J 3 bases short, with 9 bases between. Germline loops: CDR1 LNHDA, CDR2 SQIVND (reference sequence). CDR3 size: 13 residues. CDR3 in amino acids: CASSTGLHTEAFF. The CDR3 bases are TGTGCCAGTAGTACGGGACTGCACACTGAAGCTTTCTTT.